One sample yielded the 15 T cell receptor beta chains listed below, sequenced in a study of T cells in Graves' hyperthyroidism and ophthalmopathy. RNA transcripts yielded amplified TCR beta CDR3 regions. First-round RT-PCR targeting the TCR CDR3 was performed with the HTBI primer set. From the multiplex PCR reads, TCRdb called clonotypes with MiXCR, one entry per CDR3 protein. Of about 700,000 distinct CDR3 sequences listed, roughly 15% are singletons. The specimen sequenced was blood. These receptors all come from a woman aged 18 to 35 with Graves' hyperthyroidism.

This clonotype has a count of ten or more. The V call is TRBV7-3, the J call TRBJ2-3; the match to TRBD2 covers 7 bases. The CDR3 consists of 14 residues. After removal of 6 bases from V and 5 bases from J, the junction contained 8 bases not matched to a gene. Germline V gives CDR1 SGHTA, CDR2 FQGTGA. CDR3 loop: CASSKRDSKDTQYF. In DNA form, the CDR3 reads TGTGCCAGCAGTAAGCGGGATTCCAAAGATACGCAGTATTTT.

This clonotype was seen at least ten times. The CDR3 DNA sequence: TGTGCCAGCAGCTTAGTATTAGGTGTGCAGGAGACCCAGTACTTC. It encodes CASSLVLGVQETQYF. The V call is TRBV11-2, the J call TRBJ2-5; D call uncertain. The V gene lost 1 base and the J gene lost 5 bases, with 14 bases spanning the gap. Germline V CDR1 and CDR2: SGHAT, FQNNGV. The CDR3 runs to 15 residues.

The table lists this clonotype with a few counts. The chain combines TRBV5-1 with TRBJ2-7, with 8 bases fitting TRBD2. There are 14 residues in the CDR3. CDR1 is SGHRS, CDR2 YFSETQ, per germline. V lost 6 bases, J lost 5 bases, and 10 bases stayed unmatched. CDR3 nucleotide sequence: TGCGCCAGCAAACCCCTCGGGGGGGGCCACGAGCAGTACTTC. Its translation: CASKPLGGGHEQYF. The full variable domain, its missing parts supplied by reference TRBV5-1 and TRBJ2-7, is KAGVTQTPRYLIKTRGQQVTLSCSPISGHRSVSWYQQTPGQGLQFLFEYFSETQRNKGNFPGRFSGRQFSNSRSEMNVSTLELGDSALYLCASKPLGGGHEQYFGPGTRLTVT.

The table lists this clonotype with a few counts. The chain recombines TRBV7-3 with TRBJ2-7; D not certain. CDR3 length equals 14 residues. The ends were cut back, 2 bases at V and 3 bases at J, with 11 bases in the middle. CDR1 is SGHTA, CDR2 FQGTGA, per germline. The CDR3 spells CASSLPIQNYEQYF. In DNA form, the CDR3 reads TGTGCCAGCAGCTTACCCATCCAGAACTACGAGCAGTACTTC.

V usage is TRBV7-8 and J usage is TRBJ2-7; D is undetermined. The CDR3 runs 13 residues. Germline V lookup: CDR1 SGHVS, CDR2 FQNEAQ. Trimming stripped 2 bases from V and 5 bases from J, with 10 bases between. Written as DNA, the CDR3 is TGTGCCAGCAGCTTATATCCTCGGAACGAGCAGTACTTC. Translated, it gives CASSLYPRNEQYF.

This clonotype was found once. CDR3 residues: CASAGGYKNIQYF. In DNA, the CDR3 is TGTGCCAGCGCGGGGGGTTACAAAAACATTCAGTACTTC. The chain has TRBV19 and TRBJ2-4, with TRBD2 matching 8 bases. CDR1 and CDR2 (germline): LNHDA, SQIVND (reference sequence). The CDR3 is 13 amino acids. The V segment lost 9 bases and the J segment 3 bases; nucleotides outside the gene matches: 4.

The chain uses TRBV29-1 and TRBJ2-7, with D unclear. Germline V gene sequence: CDR1 SQVTM, CDR2 ANQGSEA. The CDR3 is 14 residues long. Trimming took off 7 bases at V and 4 bases at J, with 20 bases between the two ends. The CDR3 region is CSGGKVLRIYEQYF. In nucleotides, the CDR3 is TGCAGCGGGGGAAAGGTTTTGCGGATATACGAGCAGTACTTC.

This clonotype was observed many times. The chain joins TRBV30 to TRBJ2-7; the D gene could be TRBD1 or TRBD2 (5 bases each). With 0 bases removed from V and 0 bases from J, the gap between germline ends came to 9 bases. Germline loops: CDR1 GTSNPN, CDR2 SVGIG (reference sequence). The CDR3 sequence is 14 residues long. The DNA for the CDR3 is TGTGCCTGGAGTGTATTGGGGGACTCCTACGAGCAGTACTTC. Encoded protein: CAWSVLGDSYEQYF.

This clonotype was detected a few times. The CDR3 nucleotides read TGTGCCAGCAGGGTGGGACAGGGGAGCAATGAGCAGTTCTTC. Residues: CASRVGQGSNEQFF. The V call is TRBV12-3 or TRBV12-4, the J call TRBJ2-1, with 10 bases fitting TRBD1. The CDR3 is made up of 14 amino acids. With V trimmed by 6 bases and J by 6 bases, 5 bases remained unmatched.

CDR3 loop: CASGGQVAEKLFF. For the CDR3, the DNA is TGTGCCAGCGGTGGGCAGGTAGCCGAAAAACTGTTTTTT. The chain carries TRBV19 and TRBJ1-4, with no clear D. Trimming stripped 9 bases from V and 8 bases from J, with 16 bases between. The CDR3 has 13 amino acids. Germline V CDR1 and CDR2: LNHDA, SQIVND (reference sequence).

This clonotype was observed at least ten times. The rearrangement links TRBV6-1 to TRBJ2-7; maybe TRBD1 (6 bases). Trimming stripped 5 bases from V and 7 bases from J, with 15 bases between. This CDR3 comprises 13 residues. Germline values: CDR1 MNHNS, CDR2 SASEGT. CDR3: CASSSQGLGEQYF. DNA for the CDR3: TGTGCCAGCAGTTCACAGGGTCTTGGTGAGCAGTACTTC.

The chain uses TRBV19 and TRBJ1-5, with D uncertain. CDR3 length equals 16 residues. Trimming shortened V by 7 bases and J by 3 bases, and 19 bases separated the two germline ends. Germline V gives CDR1 LNHDA, CDR2 SQIVND (reference sequence). The CDR3 DNA reads TGTGCCAGTACCCCGGCCGGCGGGTGGGACAATCAGCCCCAGCATTTT. Amino acid sequence: CASTPAGGWDNQPQHF.

Comments on this clonotype: A single base separates this from a much larger clone, so it may be a read error. DNA of the CDR3: TGTGCCAGCTCACCACATTCAGGGGAAGAGACCCAGTACTTC. The encoded protein is CASSPHSGEETQYF. The chain uses TRBV18 and TRBJ2-5; possibly TRBD1 for D (6 bases). The V and J ends lost 1 base and 3 bases respectively, with 9 bases between them. The V gene's germline CDR1 is KGHSH and CDR2 LQKENI. The CDR3 loop spans 14 amino acids.

This clonotype was picked up many times. Sequence at one end of the junction differs from germline and may be a read error. V usage is TRBV11-3 and J usage is TRBJ2-3; D not certain. The CDR3 has 16 residues. Germline values: CDR1 SGHNT, CDR2 YENEEA. The CDR3 protein is CTSSLSFSESPDTQYF. The CDR3 region has the DNA TGTACCAGCAGCTTAAGTTTTTCGGAGTCCCCAGATACGCAGTATTTT.

V usage is TRBV27 and J usage is TRBJ1-4, with unresolved D. The length of the CDR3 is 13 residues. Trimming removed 6 bases at V and 5 bases at J, with 10 bases between. Germline V gene sequence: CDR1 MNHEY, CDR2 SMNVEV (reference sequence). The CDR3 is CASSLNSNEKLFF. For the CDR3, the DNA is TGTGCCAGCAGCCTGAACTCCAATGAAAAACTGTTTTTT.